Below, one TCR beta chain is given with its context. Its antigen is unknown. This CDR3 contains 16 residues. Germline assignment: CDR1 SQVTM and CDR2 ANQGSEA. The data are from a study of T cells expressing NK-cell markers. At the level of the study: Of eight sequenced donors, seven were HCMV-seropositive and one HCMV-seronegative.

From the 5' RACE reads, TCRdb lists one entry per CDR3 protein and no DNA. Its listing shows about 150,000 distinct CDR3 sequences. Whole-study results and caveats: It was still unclear whether expanded NKG2C+ T cell clones were HCMV specific.

The sequenced sample was blood T cells: a sorted CD56 or NKG2C T cell subset, CD4+ or CD8+ T cells, or bulk PBMC T cells (not recorded which). The source is a man aged 18 to 35 in good health. This sequence joins TRBV29-1 and TRBJ2-2; the D gene TCRdb calls, TRBD2, cannot be checked with no DNA. This CDR3 reads CSVEGRRQGNTGELFF.